A single sample is the source of the 32 T cell receptor beta chains below, sequenced in a study of early T cells in non-severe SARS-CoV-2 infection. TCRdb re-called the 5' RACE reads with MiXCR, one entry per CDR3 protein. This table holds some 28,000 distinct CDR3 sequences, about 4.6% found once. Sequences were obtained from whole blood. These receptors were taken from an adult who was a healthcare worker with PCR-confirmed SARS-CoV-2 infection or an uninfected control (not recorded which).

This clonotype was seen repeatedly, ten times or more. CDR3 protein: CASSVDRQPQHF. CDR3 nucleotides: TGTGCCAGCAGCGTCGACAGACAGCCCCAGCATTTT. The rearrangement uses TRBV28 and TRBJ1-5; possible D gene TRBD1, 5 bases. V lost 6 bases, J lost 7 bases, and 10 bases lay in between. This CDR3 is 12 amino acids long. From germline, CDR1 is MDHEN and CDR2 SYDVKM.

This clonotype was seen only a few times. CDR3 sequence: CASSWGRKDTEAFF. The CDR3 region has the DNA TGTGCCAGCAGTTGGGGCAGAAAGGACACTGAAGCTTTCTTT. The chain uses TRBV6-5 and TRBJ1-1; D might be TRBD1 (5 bases). The CDR3 contains 14 residues. Germline V gene sequence: CDR1 MNHEY, CDR2 SVGAGI. V lost 4 bases to trimming and J lost 3 bases, with 12 bases between them.

This clonotype was seen ten or more times. The V and J genes are TRBV6-5 and TRBJ2-7, with D uncertain. Trimming took off 0 bases at V and 0 bases at J, with 9 bases between the two ends. Germline CDR1 is MNHEY and CDR2 is SVGAGI. The CDR3 extends over 15 amino acids. CDR3 coding DNA: TGTGCCAGCAGTTACTCCGGATTTAGCTCCTACGAGCAGTACTTC. Amino acid sequence: CASSYSGFSSYEQYF.

This clonotype was seen many times. Here the CDR3 DNA reads TGTGCCAGTAGTCTGGCAGTCACCTATGGCTACACCTTC. This translates into CASSLAVTYGYTF. The chain joins TRBV19 to TRBJ1-2; D remains ambiguous. Looked up from germline, CDR1 is LNHDA and CDR2 is SQIVND (reference sequence). With 5 bases removed from V and 4 bases from J, the gap between germline ends came to 11 bases. This CDR3 is 13 amino acids long.

This clonotype came up many times. The chain employs TRBV11-2 and TRBJ2-7; D tentatively fits TRBD1 or TRBD2 (6 bases each). In germline, CDR1 is SGHAT, CDR2 FQNNGV. This CDR3 has 11 amino acids. Between the trimmed V and J ends, which lost 3 bases and 12 bases, there was a span of 12 bases. CDR3 residues: CASSLRDMRYF. CDR3 nucleotides: TGTGCCAGCAGCTTGCGGGACATGAGGTACTTC. Filled out from reference TRBV11-2 and TRBJ2-7, the complete variable domain reads EAGVAQSPRYKIIEKRQSVAFWCNPISGHATLYWYQQILGQGPKLLIQFQNNGVVDDSQLPKDRFSAERLKGVDSTLKIQPAKLEDSAVYLCASSLRDMRYFGPGTRLTVT.

Ten or more counts support this clonotype. The chain recombines TRBV10-2 with TRBJ2-7; TRBD2 matches at 8 bases. The junction had 14 bases not matched to a gene; V was cut back by 4 bases and J by 3 bases. The CDR3 covers 17 residues. Germline lookup yields CDR1 WSHSY and CDR2 SAAADI. The CDR3 here is CASSVYLRGRGDYEQYF. The CDR3 region has the DNA TGCGCCAGCAGTGTTTATCTTCGGGGGCGGGGGGACTACGAGCAGTACTTC.

This clonotype is medium-sized in the sample. The chain combines TRBV12-3 or TRBV12-4 with TRBJ1-1; no firm D call. This CDR3 has 13 residues. V lost 3 bases and J lost 1, with 6 bases in between. This CDR3 is CASSLGKNTEAFF. DNA for the CDR3: TGTGCCAGCAGTTTGGGCAAGAACACTGAAGCTTTCTTT.

This clonotype was counted at least ten times. The chain carries TRBV12-3 or TRBV12-4 and TRBJ2-7; 8 nucleotides match TRBD1. This CDR3 is built from 14 residues. Trimming took 5 bases from V and 5 from J; bases not matched to a gene: 8. The CDR3 here is CASSRRTGNHEQYF. The CDR3 bases are TGTGCCAGCAGTAGGAGGACAGGGAACCACGAGCAGTACTTC.

This clonotype was seen ten or more times. V is TRBV6-2 or TRBV6-3 and J is TRBJ2-7; perhaps TRBD2 as D (6 bases). This CDR3 is built from 15 residues. Germline CDR1 and CDR2: MNHEY and SVGEGT. V shed 4 bases and J shed 0 bases, with 13 bases lying between them. CDR3 sequence: CASSSAGGASYEQYF. CDR3 DNA sequence: TGTGCCAGCAGTTCCGCCGGCGGGGCCTCCTACGAGCAGTACTTC.

This clonotype has at least ten counts. V gene TRBV10-1 combines with J gene TRBJ2-6; D may be TRBD2 (6 bases). CDR1 is WNHNN, CDR2 SYGVQD, per germline (reference sequence). Trimming left V 3 bases short and J 0 bases short, with 9 bases between. The CDR3 has 16 amino acids. The CDR3 coding sequence is TGCGCCAGCAGTGATCCCGGGGGCTCTGGGGCCAACGTCCTGACTTTC. Translated: CASSDPGGSGANVLTF.

This clonotype was recorded many times. The CDR3 sequence is CASSTGTGNTDTQYF. The CDR3 DNA reads TGTGCCAGCAGCACCGGGACAGGGAACACAGATACGCAGTATTTT. The rearrangement links TRBV5-4 to TRBJ2-3; 9 bases align to TRBD1. From germline, CDR1 is SGHNT and CDR2 YYREEE (reference sequence). J lost 2 bases, V lost 4 bases, and 5 bases had no gene match. The CDR3 has 15 amino acids.

In the case of this clonotype: Possible read error: a much larger clone is one base away. The gene calls are TRBV6-1 and TRBJ2-2; D may match TRBD1 or TRBD2 (5 bases each). Germline values: CDR1 MNHNS, CDR2 SASEGT. The length of the CDR3 is 16 residues. Here the CDR3 DNA reads TGTGCCAGCAGTGAAAATCGAGGGGCCAAGACCGGGGAGCTGTCTTTT. This translates into CASSENRGAKTGELSF.

Ten or more counts support this clonotype. The chain uses TRBV14 and TRBJ2-7; D is ambiguous. Germline CDR1 and CDR2: SGHDN and FVKESK. V was cut by 0 bases and J by 0 bases, with 9 bases left in between. The CDR3 has 15 amino acids. The CDR3, as DNA: TGTGCCAGCAGCCAAGACTCGGGTAGCTCCTACGAGCAGTACTTC. Encoded protein: CASSQDSGSSYEQYF. Filled out from reference TRBV14 and TRBJ2-7, the complete variable domain reads EAGVTQFPSHSVIEKGQTVTLRCDPISGHDNLYWYRRVMGKEIKFLLHFVKESKQDESGMPNNRFLAERTGGTYSTLKVQPAELEDSGVYFCASSQDSGSSYEQYFGPGTRLTVT.

This clonotype showed up many times. The CDR3 region has the DNA TGTGCCAGCAGCTTAGAGACAAACAATCAGCCCCAGCATTTT. Translating gives CASSLETNNQPQHF. This rearrangement joins TRBV7-9 to TRBJ1-5; the D is unclear. The CDR3 extends over 14 amino acids. V was pared by 1 base and J by 3 bases, with 7 bases between. CDR1 is SEHNR, CDR2 FQNEAQ, per germline (reference sequence). The variable domain in full, with the rest retrieved from reference TRBV7-9 and TRBJ1-5, is DTGVSQNPRHKITKRGQNVTFRCDPISEHNRLYWYRQTLGQGPEFLTYFQNEAQLEKSRLLSDRFSAERPKGSFSTLEIQRTEQGDSAMYLCASSLETNNQPQHFGDGTRLSIL.

This chain uses TRBV7-9 with TRBJ2-5; TRBD1 matches at 10 bases. Germline CDR1 and CDR2: SEHNR and FQNEAQ (reference sequence). With V trimmed by 4 bases and J by 5 bases, 4 bases remained unmatched. The CDR3 loop spans 14 amino acids. CDR3 amino acids: CASSSRTGGETQYF. The CDR3 nucleotides are TGTGCCAGCAGCTCGCGGACAGGGGGGGAGACCCAGTACTTC.

There are many counts of this clonotype. The chain employs TRBV12-3 or TRBV12-4 and TRBJ2-6; D possibly corresponds to TRBD2 (6 bases). V lost 6 bases and J 5 bases, leaving 17 bases between the germline ends. The CDR3 length is 16 residues. CDR3 amino acids: CASSPRERVRANVLTF. The CDR3 DNA is TGTGCCAGCAGCCCCCGGGAGCGAGTACGGGCCAACGTCCTGACTTTC.

The chain links TRBV27 to TRBJ2-3; D remains ambiguous. The germline V and J ends were trimmed by 2 bases and 0 bases, with 6 bases remaining between them. The CDR3 runs to 14 residues. Germline values: CDR1 MNHEY, CDR2 SMNVEV (reference sequence). CDR3 bases: TGTGCCAGCAGTTTAAAGGGTAGCACAGATACGCAGTATTTT. Encoded protein: CASSLKGSTDTQYF.

This clonotype was observed at least ten times. The V gene is TRBV29-1, the J gene TRBJ2-7; 7 bases line up with TRBD1. The germline gives CDR1 SQVTM, CDR2 ANQGSEA. The V and J ends lost 6 bases and 7 bases, in that order; junction bases with no gene match: 15. The CDR3 consists of 14 residues. The CDR3 region is CSVCRGTAKEEQYF. The CDR3 DNA sequence: TGCAGCGTCTGCCGTGGGACAGCCAAGGAAGAGCAGTACTTC.

This clonotype was seen at least ten times. J is TRBJ2-7 and V is TRBV12-3 or TRBV12-4; D tentatively reads TRBD1 or TRBD2 (6 bases each). The CDR3 length is 14 residues. Trimming pared 5 bases from V and 1 base from J, leaving 12 bases between. The CDR3 spells CASSLGGHSYEQYF. DNA of the CDR3: TGTGCCAGCAGTCTCGGGGGACATTCCTACGAGCAGTACTTC.

This clonotype came up many times. The chain couples TRBV5-1 to TRBJ2-4; no clear D gene. V was clipped by 5 bases and J by 6 bases, with 9 bases between them. This CDR3 is built from 12 residues. CDR1 is SGHRS and CDR2 is YFSETQ in the germline V gene. CDR3 amino acids: CASSNGVNIQYF. In nucleotides, the CDR3 is TGCGCCAGCAGTAACGGTGTAAACATTCAGTACTTC.

This clonotype was seen many times. This chain joins TRBV7-9 and TRBJ2-1, with 8 positions matching TRBD2. Germline assignment: CDR1 SEHNR and CDR2 FQNEAQ (reference sequence). V shed 8 bases, J shed 6 bases, and the junction held 18 bases outside the gene matches. The CDR3 has 17 amino acids. The CDR3 loop is CASAPGGRASGFNEQFF. CDR3 DNA: TGTGCCAGCGCCCCAGGAGGGCGGGCTAGCGGGTTCAATGAGCAGTTCTTC. Full variable domain (outside the CDR3, taken from reference TRBV7-9 and TRBJ2-1): DTGVSQNPRHKITKRGQNVTFRCDPISEHNRLYWYRQTLGQGPEFLTYFQNEAQLEKSRLLSDRFSAERPKGSFSTLEIQRTEQGDSAMYLCASAPGGRASGFNEQFFGPGTRLTVL.

This clonotype occurred many times. The rearrangement uses TRBV3-1 and TRBJ1-6, with D tentatively TRBD1 (5 bases). Trimming took off 0 bases at V and 6 bases at J, with 9 bases between the two ends. The CDR3 covers 15 residues. CDR1 and CDR2 (germline): LGHDT, YNNKEL (reference sequence). The CDR3 sequence is CASSQEGRGNSPLHF. DNA for the CDR3: TGTGCCAGCAGCCAAGAGGGAAGGGGTAATTCACCCCTCCACTTT.

This clonotype has a count of ten or more. V usage is TRBV25-1 and J usage is TRBJ2-3; D unclear. Germline V gene sequence: CDR1 MGHDK, CDR2 SYGVNS. The length of the CDR3 is 14 residues. V lost 4 bases and J lost 2, with 10 bases in between. The CDR3: CASSVIMDTDTQYF. DNA for the CDR3: TGTGCCAGCAGTGTTATAATGGACACAGATACGCAGTATTTT.

This clonotype was detected ten times or more. The chain joins TRBV7-3 to TRBJ2-1; 11 positions match TRBD2. Germline-derived CDR1 and CDR2 are SGHTA and FQGTGA. This CDR3 spans 19 amino acids. V lost 5 bases to trimming and J lost 3 bases; unmatched junction nucleotides: 15. The DNA of the CDR3 is TGTGCCAGCAGCGCCACTACCTCTTTACTAGCGGGAGACTACAATGAGCAGTTCTTC. Translated, it gives CASSATTSLLAGDYNEQFF.

The sample holds many counts of this clonotype. This sequence joins TRBV6-6 and TRBJ2-1; D gene unclear. This CDR3 spans 13 amino acids. V lost 0 bases to trimming and J lost 5 bases, with 5 bases between them. Germline V gene lookup returns CDR1 MNHNY and CDR2 SVGAGI (reference sequence). This chain's CDR3 is CASSYSLNNEQFF. The CDR3 nucleotides read TGTGCCAGCAGTTACTCCCTAAACAATGAGCAGTTCTTC.

This clonotype was recorded many times. The V gene is TRBV10-3, the J gene TRBJ2-7; tentatively, D is TRBD2 (6 bases). Germline assignment: CDR1 ENHRY and CDR2 SYGVKD. The CDR3 consists of 13 residues. Deletions cut 7 bases from V and 0 bases from J, with 10 bases between. This chain's CDR3 is CAIMGLNSYEQYF. The CDR3 DNA reads TGTGCCATCATGGGACTGAACTCCTACGAGCAGTACTTC.

This clonotype was picked up many times. The chain uses TRBV6-6 and TRBJ1-3, with D possibly matching TRBD1 (5 bases). Germline V gene lookup returns CDR1 MNHNY and CDR2 SVGAGI (reference sequence). This CDR3 is 14 amino acids long. Deletions cut 6 bases from V and 0 bases from J, with 9 bases between. The CDR3 protein is CASSRDLSGNTIYF. Here the CDR3 DNA reads TGTGCCAGCAGCAGGGATCTCTCTGGAAACACCATATATTTT.

This clonotype was found a few times. This chain links TRBV12-3 or TRBV12-4 with TRBJ2-1; D unresolved. The CDR3 is 12 amino acids. With 5 bases removed from V and 12 bases from J, the gap between germline ends came to 14 bases. DNA for the CDR3: TGTGCCAGCAGTACTACCATGACTGCGCAGTTCTTC. Protein product: CASSTTMTAQFF.

The chain links TRBV6-6 to TRBJ2-3; 7 bases are a match to TRBD1. Trimming took 10 bases from V and 0 from J; bases not matched to a gene: 4. Germline V gene lookup returns CDR1 MNHNY and CDR2 SVGAGI (reference sequence). The CDR3 consists of 13 residues. The CDR3 DNA reads as TGTGCCATGGAGGACAGGAGCACAGATACGCAGTATTTT. Protein sequence: CAMEDRSTDTQYF.

This clonotype was found many times. V is TRBV6-6 and J is TRBJ2-1, with 7 bases that match TRBD1. The germline CDR1 and CDR2 sequences are MNHNY and SVGAGI (reference sequence). The CDR3 contains 13 residues. V lost 4 bases, J lost 6 bases, and 3 bases stayed unmatched. CDR3 sequence: CASSWDRSNEQFF. Written as DNA, the CDR3 is TGTGCCAGCAGTTGGGACAGAAGCAATGAGCAGTTCTTC.

This clonotype was detected many times. This sequence joins TRBV11-2 and TRBJ2-5, with TRBD2 matching over 8 bases. The CDR3 is 15 residues long. V lost 3 bases, J lost 2 bases, and 5 bases stayed unmatched. Germline lookup yields CDR1 SGHAT and CDR2 FQNNGV. CDR3: CASSFGGRTQETQYF. CDR3 bases: TGTGCCAGCAGCTTCGGCGGGAGGACTCAAGAGACCCAGTACTTC. Together with reference TRBV11-2 and TRBJ2-5, the CDR3 gives the full variable domain: EAGVAQSPRYKIIEKRQSVAFWCNPISGHATLYWYQQILGQGPKLLIQFQNNGVVDDSQLPKDRFSAERLKGVDSTLKIQPAKLEDSAVYLCASSFGGRTQETQYFGPGTRLLVL.

This clonotype was detected ten times or more. V and J are TRBV3-1 and TRBJ2-7; perhaps TRBD2 as D (6 bases). The V gene lost 1 base and the J gene lost 5 bases, with 12 bases spanning the gap. The CDR3 totals 14 residues. Germline V lookup: CDR1 LGHDT, CDR2 YNNKEL (reference sequence). Here the CDR3 reads CASSQVADTNEQYF. DNA for the CDR3: TGTGCCAGCAGCCAAGTAGCGGACACCAACGAGCAGTACTTC.